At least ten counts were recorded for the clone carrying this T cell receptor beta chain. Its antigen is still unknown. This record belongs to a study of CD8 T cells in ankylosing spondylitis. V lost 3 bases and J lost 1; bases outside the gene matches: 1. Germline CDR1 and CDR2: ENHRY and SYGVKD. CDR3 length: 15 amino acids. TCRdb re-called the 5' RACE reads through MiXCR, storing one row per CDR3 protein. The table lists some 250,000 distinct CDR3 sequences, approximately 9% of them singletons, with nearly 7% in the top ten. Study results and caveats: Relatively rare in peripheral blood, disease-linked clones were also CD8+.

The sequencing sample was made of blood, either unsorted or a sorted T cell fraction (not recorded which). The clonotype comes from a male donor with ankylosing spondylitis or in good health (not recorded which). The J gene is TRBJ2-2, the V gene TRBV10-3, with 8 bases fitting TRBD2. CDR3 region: CAISESGRNTGELFF. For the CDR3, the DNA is TGTGCCATCAGTGAAAGCGGGAGGAACACCGGGGAGCTGTTTTTT.